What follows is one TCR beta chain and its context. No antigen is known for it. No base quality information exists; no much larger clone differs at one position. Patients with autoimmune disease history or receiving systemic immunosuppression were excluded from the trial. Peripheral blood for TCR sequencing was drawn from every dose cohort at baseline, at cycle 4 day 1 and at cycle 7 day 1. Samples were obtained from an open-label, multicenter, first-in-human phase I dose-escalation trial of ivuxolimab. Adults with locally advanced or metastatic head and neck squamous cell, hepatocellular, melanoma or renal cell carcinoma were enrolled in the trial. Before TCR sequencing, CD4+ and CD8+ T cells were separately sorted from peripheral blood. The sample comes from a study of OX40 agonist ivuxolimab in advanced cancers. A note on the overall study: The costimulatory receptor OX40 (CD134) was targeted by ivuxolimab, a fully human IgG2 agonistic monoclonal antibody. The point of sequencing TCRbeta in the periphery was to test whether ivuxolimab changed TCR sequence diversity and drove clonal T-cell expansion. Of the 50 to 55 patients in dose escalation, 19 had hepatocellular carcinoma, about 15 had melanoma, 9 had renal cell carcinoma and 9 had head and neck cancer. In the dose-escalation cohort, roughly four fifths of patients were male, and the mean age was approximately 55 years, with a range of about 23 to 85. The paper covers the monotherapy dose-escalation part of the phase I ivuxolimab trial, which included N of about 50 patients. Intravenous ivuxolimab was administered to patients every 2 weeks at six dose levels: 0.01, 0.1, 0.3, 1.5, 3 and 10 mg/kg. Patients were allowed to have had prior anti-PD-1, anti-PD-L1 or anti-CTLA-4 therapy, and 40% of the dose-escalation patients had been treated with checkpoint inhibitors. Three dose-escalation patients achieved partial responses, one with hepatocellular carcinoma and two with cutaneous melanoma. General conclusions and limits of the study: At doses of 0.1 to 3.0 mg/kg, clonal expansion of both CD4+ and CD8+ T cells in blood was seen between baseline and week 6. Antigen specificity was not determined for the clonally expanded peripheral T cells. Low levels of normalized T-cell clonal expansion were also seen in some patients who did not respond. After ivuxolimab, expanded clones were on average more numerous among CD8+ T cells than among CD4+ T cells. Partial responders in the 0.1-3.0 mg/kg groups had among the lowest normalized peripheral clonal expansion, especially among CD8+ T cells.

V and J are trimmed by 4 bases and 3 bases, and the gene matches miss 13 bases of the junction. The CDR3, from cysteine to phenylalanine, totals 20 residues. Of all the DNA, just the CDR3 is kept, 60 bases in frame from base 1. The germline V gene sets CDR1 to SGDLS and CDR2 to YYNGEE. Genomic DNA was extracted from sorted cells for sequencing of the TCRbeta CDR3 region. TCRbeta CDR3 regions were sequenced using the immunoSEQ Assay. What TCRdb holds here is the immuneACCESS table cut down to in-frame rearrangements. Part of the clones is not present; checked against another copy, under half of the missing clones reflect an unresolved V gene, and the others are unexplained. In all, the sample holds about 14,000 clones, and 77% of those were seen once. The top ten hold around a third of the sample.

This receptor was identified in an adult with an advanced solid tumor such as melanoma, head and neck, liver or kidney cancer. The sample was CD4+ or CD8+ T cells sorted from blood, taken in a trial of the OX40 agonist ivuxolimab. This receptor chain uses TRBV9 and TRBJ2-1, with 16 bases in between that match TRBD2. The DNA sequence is TGTGCCAGCAGCTCCCGCAAGGGGACTAGCGGGAGGGCCGACTACAATGAGCAGTTCTTC. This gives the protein CASSSRKGTSGRADYNEQFF.